These 30 T cell receptor beta chains share one sample of origin, sequenced in a study of response to subunit inactivated influenza vaccine. MiXCR, applied by TCRdb to the RT-PCR reads, yields one record per CDR3 protein. The profile covers approximately 500,000 distinct CDR3 sequences, with around 13% appearing a single time and 10% to 15% taken by the ten largest. The material sequenced was PBMCs from blood, taken 45 days after vaccination. Receptors were obtained from a man aged 45 to 65 who received an inactivated influenza vaccine.

The sample holds a few counts of this clonotype. The chain has TRBV20-1 and TRBJ2-3; 16 bases fit TRBD2. V was clipped by 6 bases and J by 7 bases; unmatched bases: 4. CDR1 is DFQATT, CDR2 SNEGSKA, per germline (reference sequence). CDR3 length: 14 residues. The CDR3 is CSAGTSGGGYTQYF. The CDR3 region has the DNA TGCAGTGCCGGGACTAGCGGGGGGGGTTATACGCAGTATTTT.

This clonotype was observed a few times. V is TRBV7-6 and J is TRBJ2-7; D unresolved. The CDR3 sequence is 13 residues long. Trimming removed 2 bases from V and 6 bases from J, with 11 bases in between. Germline loops: CDR1 SGHVS, CDR2 FNYEAQ. The CDR3 reads CASSLSRFSEQYF. The DNA of the CDR3 is TGTGCCAGCAGCTTAAGCAGGTTTTCCGAGCAGTACTTC.

With respect to this clonotype: One end of the junction does not line up with germline, which may come from a read error. V gene TRBV20-1 combines with J gene TRBJ2-4; TRBD2 aligns across 9 bases. CDR3 size: 18 residues. From germline, CDR1 is DFQATT and CDR2 SNEGSKA (reference sequence). The CDR3 DNA follows: TGCAGGGCTAGAGATTGGGATGGCGGGAGGGGAGCCAAAAACATTCAGTACTTC. Protein product: CRARDWDGGRGAKNIQYF.

This clonotype has only a few counts. The gene calls are TRBV20-1 and TRBJ2-6; D gene unclear. V was shortened by 1 base and J by 4 bases, with 8 bases between the two germline ends. Per the germline V gene, CDR1 is DFQATT and CDR2 is SNEGSKA (reference sequence). The CDR3 totals 14 residues. As DNA, the CDR3 is TGCAGTGCTAGAGTGGGCGGCGGGGCCAACGTCCTGACTTTC. This sequence encodes CSARVGGGANVLTF.

This clonotype was counted a few times. This chain connects TRBV4-2 to TRBJ2-1, with D uncertain. This CDR3 is 14 amino acids long. Per germline, CDR1 LGHNA and CDR2 YNFKEQ. Between the trimmed V and J ends, which lost 2 bases and 5 bases, there was a span of 10 bases. CDR3 nucleotides: TGTGCCAGCAGCCAACAAAAACGGGACAATGAGCAGTTCTTC. This sequence encodes CASSQQKRDNEQFF.

J is TRBJ2-7 and V is TRBV20-1; 11 bases are shared with TRBD2. Germline trimming cut 7 bases from V and 4 bases from J; bases unmatched to any gene: 6. Germline V gives CDR1 DFQATT, CDR2 SNEGSKA (reference sequence). CDR3 length: 13 residues. DNA for the CDR3: TGCAGTGGAGTGGGGACTAGCGGTTACGAGCAGTACTTC. Translation: CSGVGTSGYEQYF.

J is TRBJ2-3 and V is TRBV5-1, with 7 positions matching TRBD2. Per the germline V gene, CDR1 is SGHRS and CDR2 is YFSETQ. This CDR3 region has 17 residues. V trimming: 1 base; J trimming: 1 base; junction bases outside the gene matches: 9. CDR3 amino acids: CASSLKRGPGGTDTQYF. CDR3 in DNA: TGCGCCAGCAGCTTGAAGCGGGGCCCCGGAGGCACAGATACGCAGTATTTT.

This clonotype was observed a handful of times. The chain combines TRBV7-6 with TRBJ1-2; D might be TRBD1 (6 bases). The CDR3 contains 13 residues. CDR1 SGHVS and CDR2 FNYEAQ come from the germline V gene. The V and J ends lost 6 bases and 8 bases respectively, with 16 bases between them. CDR3 in DNA: TGTGCCAGCAGTCTAAGGGGGGTAGAAGGCTACACCTTC. Residues: CASSLRGVEGYTF.

The V and J genes are TRBV20-1 and TRBJ2-1; D is unclear. Germline CDR1 DFQATT, CDR2 SNEGSKA (reference sequence). The CDR3 has 17 amino acids. V lost 4 bases to trimming and J lost 0 bases, with 19 bases between them. This CDR3 reads CSATPATGPHSYNEQFF. Here the CDR3 DNA reads TGCAGTGCTACCCCAGCCACCGGGCCGCACTCCTACAATGAGCAGTTCTTC.

This clonotype occurred a few times. The chain uses TRBV7-2 and TRBJ1-1, with D possibly matching TRBD1 (6 bases). V was clipped by 1 base and J by 5 bases, with 11 bases between them. Looked up from germline, CDR1 is SGHTA and CDR2 is FQGNSA. The CDR3 length is 14 residues. CDR3 region: CASSLGAGVTEAFF. CDR3 DNA: TGTGCCAGCAGCTTAGGCGCAGGGGTAACTGAAGCTTTCTTT.

This clonotype was picked up many times. The chain links TRBV29-1 to TRBJ2-7, with D perhaps matching TRBD2 (5 bases). The CDR3 covers 13 residues. V was cut by 4 bases and J by 0 bases, with 10 bases left in between. Per the germline V gene, CDR1 is SQVTM and CDR2 is ANQGSEA. CDR3 sequence (DNA): TGCAGCGTTGTATGGGAGAACTCCTACGAGCAGTACTTC. Its translation is CSVVWENSYEQYF.

This clonotype was observed at least ten times. The chain uses TRBV29-1 and TRBJ2-2, with D tentatively TRBD1 or TRBD2 (5 bases each). Germline CDR1 and CDR2: SQVTM and ANQGSEA. This CDR3 comprises 13 residues. V lost 6 bases and J lost 6, with 14 bases in between. The CDR3 nucleotides are TGCAGCGTGGCCCGGGGCCTTCCCGGGGAGCTGTTTTTT. Translated: CSVARGLPGELFF.

This chain links TRBV27 with TRBJ1-1, with D unclear. The germline gives CDR1 MNHEY, CDR2 SMNVEV (reference sequence). The CDR3 has 14 amino acids. V gave up 7 bases and J gave up 0 bases, with 12 bases separating them. Written as DNA, the CDR3 is TGTGCCAGCACTAACAGCAAGCTGAACACTGAAGCTTTCTTT. Protein: CASTNSKLNTEAFF.

This clonotype appeared a few times. This chain connects TRBV12-3 or TRBV12-4 to TRBJ1-2, with no clear D. The CDR3 loop spans 14 amino acids. V was trimmed by 0 bases and J by 8 bases, leaving 13 bases between them. The CDR3 loop reads CASSLAARFYGYTF. Written as DNA, the CDR3 is TGTGCCAGCAGTTTAGCGGCCAGGTTTTACGGCTACACCTTC.

The chain has TRBV9 and TRBJ2-1; D is undetermined. CDR1 SGDLS and CDR2 YYNGEE come from the germline V gene. V was pared by 0 bases and J by 2 bases, with 9 bases between. This CDR3 has 15 amino acids. CDR3 residues: CASSVATEPYNEQFF. The CDR3 region has the DNA TGTGCCAGCAGCGTAGCTACGGAGCCCTACAATGAGCAGTTCTTC. The full variable domain, its missing parts supplied by reference TRBV9 and TRBJ2-1, is DSGVTQTPKHLITATGQRVTLRCSPRSGDLSVYWYQQSLDQGLQFLIQYYNGEERAKGNILERFSAQQFPDLHSELNLSSLELGDSALYFCASSVATEPYNEQFFGPGTRLTVL.

The chain couples TRBV25-1 to TRBJ2-1; no clear D. Germline-derived CDR1 and CDR2 are MGHDK and SYGVNS. This CDR3 contains 13 residues. Trimming took off 7 bases at V and 5 bases at J, with 12 bases between the two ends. In DNA, the CDR3 is TGTGCCAGCACTAGACGCTATGACAATGAGCAGTTCTTC. Translation gives CASTRRYDNEQFF.

This chain uses TRBV6-1 with TRBJ2-7; 9 nucleotides agree with TRBD1. J was trimmed by 3 bases and V by 7 bases; bases with no gene match: 10. Per germline, CDR1 MNHNS and CDR2 SASEGT. CDR3 length equals 15 residues. CDR3 sequence (DNA): TGTGCCAGCAAGAGGGACAGGGCGCCCCACTACGAGCAGTACTTC. Translation gives CASKRDRAPHYEQYF.

In this sample, this clonotype turned up a few times. The chain employs TRBV11-2 and TRBJ1-2; maybe TRBD1 (6 bases). The CDR3 is 15 amino acids. The germline V and J ends were trimmed by 3 bases and 5 bases, with 16 bases remaining between them. CDR1 and CDR2 (germline): SGHAT, FQNNGV. Here the CDR3 DNA reads TGTGCCAGCAGCTTGACGGACAGAGGTATTTATGGCTACACCTTC. Residues: CASSLTDRGIYGYTF.

This clonotype was observed at least ten times. The chain is built from TRBV29-1 and TRBJ1-1; perhaps TRBD1 as D (5 bases). The ends were cut back, 2 bases at V and 1 base at J, with 8 bases in the middle. The germline V gene has CDR1 SQVTM and CDR2 ANQGSEA. The CDR3 totals 13 residues. The DNA for the CDR3 is TGCAGCGTTGAATCGGGGCGGAACACTGAAGCTTTCTTT. Translated: CSVESGRNTEAFF.

The rearrangement joins TRBV12-3 or TRBV12-4 to TRBJ2-7; the match to TRBD1 covers 11 bases. This CDR3 is built from 15 residues. The trim removed 6 bases at V and 3 bases at J, leaving 7 bases unmatched. CDR3 DNA sequence: TGTGCCAGCAGGCTGGGACAGGGGGGATTCTACGAGCAGTACTTC. This encodes CASRLGQGGFYEQYF.

In this sample, this clonotype turned up many times. This sequence joins TRBV7-2 and TRBJ1-2; 11 bases align to TRBD1. Germline CDR1 reads SGHTA; CDR2 reads FQGNSA. The CDR3 sequence is 16 residues long. V trimming: 5 bases; J trimming: 5 bases; junction bases outside the gene matches: 10. The CDR3 loop is CASSPGQGAYVYGYTF. The CDR3 coding sequence is TGTGCCAGCAGCCCCGGACAGGGGGCTTATGTTTATGGCTACACCTTC. The whole variable domain, remainder taken from reference TRBV7-2 and TRBJ1-2, is GAGVSQSPSNKVTEKGKDVELRCDPISGHTALYWYRQSLGQGLEFLIYFQGNSAPDKSGLPSDRFSAERTGGSVSTLTIQRTQQEDSAVYLCASSPGQGAYVYGYTFGSGTRLTVV.

This chain uses TRBV11-2 with TRBJ2-5; a weak D match, TRBD1 (6 bases). The germline V gene encodes CDR1 SGHAT and CDR2 FQNNGV. Trimming removed 4 bases at V and 0 bases at J, with 15 bases between. This CDR3 has 16 amino acids. This CDR3 reads CASSSGTLLYQETQYF. CDR3 nucleotide sequence: TGTGCCAGCAGCTCCGGGACACTACTGTACCAAGAGACCCAGTACTTC.

The CDR3 loop reads CASSSPKYKTQYF. The CDR3 DNA is TGTGCCAGCAGTTCCCCCAAGTACAAGACCCAGTACTTC. The chain employs TRBV12-3 or TRBV12-4 and TRBJ2-5; no clear D gene. Trimming removed 4 bases from V and 6 bases from J, with 12 bases in between. This CDR3 is built from 13 residues.

This clonotype has more than one count but fewer than ten. The V call is TRBV6-2 or TRBV6-3, the J call TRBJ2-5; tentative D call: TRBD2 (6 bases). The CDR3 contains 16 residues. Germline loops: CDR1 MNHEY, CDR2 SVGEGT. V shed 4 bases and J shed 2 bases, with 17 bases lying between them. The CDR3 loop reads CASSFKIGTEQETQYF. The CDR3 coding sequence is TGTGCCAGCAGTTTTAAAATAGGGACTGAACAAGAGACCCAGTACTTC.

The V and J genes are TRBV27 and TRBJ2-2; 10 bases agree with TRBD2. J lost 2 bases, V lost 5 bases, and 11 bases had no gene match. The CDR3 runs to 18 residues. CDR1 is MNHEY and CDR2 is SMNVEV in the germline V gene (reference sequence). CDR3 DNA: TGTGCCAGCAGTCCACAAGGGACTAGCGCGGGAAACACCGGGGAGCTGTTTTTT. Protein: CASSPQGTSAGNTGELFF.

This clonotype has just a few counts. This chain links TRBV20-1 with TRBJ2-7; 12 bases are a match to TRBD2. CDR3 length: 14 amino acids. From germline, CDR1 is DFQATT and CDR2 SNEGSKA (reference sequence). V shed 6 bases, J shed 4 bases, and the junction held 7 bases outside the gene matches. The CDR3 is CSAVPGLAGYEQYF. The CDR3 DNA reads as TGCAGTGCCGTTCCGGGACTAGCGGGTTACGAGCAGTACTTC.

This clonotype was observed a few times. The rearrangement uses TRBV5-5 and TRBJ2-2; 8 nucleotides line up with TRBD1. CDR1 and CDR2 (germline): SGHKS, YYEKEE (reference sequence). The CDR3 consists of 17 residues. Trimming took 4 bases from V and 5 from J; bases not matched to a gene: 13. Here the CDR3 reads CASSPSQGAFRTGELFF. The CDR3 nucleotides are TGTGCCAGCAGCCCCTCCCAGGGGGCGTTTCGAACCGGGGAGCTGTTTTTT.

The rearrangement links TRBV20-1 to TRBJ2-7; 14 bases map to TRBD2. Looked up from germline, CDR1 is DFQATT and CDR2 is SNEGSKA (reference sequence). After removal of 5 bases from V and 2 bases from J, the junction contained 2 bases not matched to a gene. The CDR3 is made up of 14 amino acids. The CDR3 spells CSARTSGRTYEQYF. The DNA for the CDR3 is TGCAGTGCTCGGACTAGCGGGAGGACCTACGAGCAGTACTTC.

This clonotype was seen more than once but under ten times. The V and J genes are TRBV12-3 or TRBV12-4 and TRBJ2-5; D possibly corresponds to TRBD1 (5 bases). The length of the CDR3 is 14 residues. Trimming took 0 bases from V and 9 from J, leaving 14 bases between them. CDR3: CASSLAFHRKAQYF. CDR3 in DNA: TGTGCCAGCAGTTTAGCGTTTCACAGGAAGGCCCAGTACTTC.

The chain links TRBV4-1 to TRBJ2-1, with a weak D call TRBD2 (6 bases). V was trimmed by 1 base and J by 6 bases, leaving 19 bases between them. From germline, CDR1 is MGHRA and CDR2 YSYEKL. The CDR3 is 17 residues long. The CDR3 sequence is CASSQGLGLATVNEQFF. CDR3 nucleotides: TGCGCCAGCAGCCAAGGGTTAGGGCTAGCGACGGTCAATGAGCAGTTCTTC.